The 3 T cell receptor beta chains below were found in one sample sequenced in a study of long-term antiretroviral therapy in people with HIV. Survey level was the resolution at which the v3.0 immunoSEQ assay ran. Some clones are missing from TCRdb's copy, which holds only in-frame ones; the method was immunoSEQ multiplex PCR. The data contain tens of thousands of clones, roughly 80% of them singletons. Material: unsorted PBMCs, obtained 0.8 years before starting antiretroviral therapy. These receptors all stem from a man in his late teens or twenties with HIV.

By sample fraction, this clone is medium-sized. The V gene is TRBV9, the J gene TRBJ1-4, with D unresolved. The CDR3 spans 15 residues. V was trimmed by 0 bases and J by 4 bases, leaving 10 bases between them. Per germline, CDR1 SGDLS and CDR2 YYNGEE. The CDR3 region is CASSVEGSFNEKLFF. In DNA form, the CDR3 reads TGTGCCAGCAGCGTAGAGGGAAGTTTTAATGAAAAACTGTTTTTT.

The sample holds a few counts of this clone. The rearrangement uses TRBV5-4 and TRBJ2-7; a possible D gene is TRBD2 (6 bases). The CDR3 extends over 12 amino acids. The germline gives CDR1 SGHNT, CDR2 YYREEE (reference sequence). V lost 4 bases and J lost 3, with 8 bases in between. The CDR3 is CASSVGLYEQYF. In DNA, the CDR3 is TGTGCCAGCAGCGTGGGACTCTACGAGCAGTACTTC. Supplemented by reference TRBV5-4 and TRBJ2-7, the full variable domain reads ETGVTQSPTHLIKTRGQQVTLRCSSQSGHNTVSWYQQALGQGPQFIFQYYREEENGRGNFPPRFSGLQFPNYSSELNVNALELDDSALYLCASSVGLYEQYFGPGTRLTVT.

This clone has a single count. The V call is TRBV5-1, the J call TRBJ2-3, with D unclear. This CDR3 region has 14 residues. V was cut by 0 bases and J by 2 bases, with 7 bases left in between. Germline V gene lookup returns CDR1 SGHRS and CDR2 YFSETQ. The CDR3: CASSLVPATDTQYF. CDR3 DNA: TGCGCCAGCAGCTTGGTGCCCGCCACAGATACGCAGTATTTT.